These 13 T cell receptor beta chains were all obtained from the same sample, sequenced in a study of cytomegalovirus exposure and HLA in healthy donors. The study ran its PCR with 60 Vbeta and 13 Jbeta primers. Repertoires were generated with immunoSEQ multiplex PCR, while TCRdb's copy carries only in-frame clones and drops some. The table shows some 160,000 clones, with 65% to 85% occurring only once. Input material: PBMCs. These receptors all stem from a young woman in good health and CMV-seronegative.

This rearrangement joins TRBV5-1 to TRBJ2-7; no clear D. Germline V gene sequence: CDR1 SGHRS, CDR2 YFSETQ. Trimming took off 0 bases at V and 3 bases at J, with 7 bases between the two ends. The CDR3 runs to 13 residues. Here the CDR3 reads CASSLENSYEQYF. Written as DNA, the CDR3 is TGCGCCAGCAGCTTGGAAAACAGCTACGAGCAGTACTTC. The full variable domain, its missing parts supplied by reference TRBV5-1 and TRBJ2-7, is KAGVTQTPRYLIKTRGQQVTLSCSPISGHRSVSWYQQTPGQGLQFLFEYFSETQRNKGNFPGRFSGRQFSNSRSEMNVSTLELGDSALYLCASSLENSYEQYFGPGTRLTVT.

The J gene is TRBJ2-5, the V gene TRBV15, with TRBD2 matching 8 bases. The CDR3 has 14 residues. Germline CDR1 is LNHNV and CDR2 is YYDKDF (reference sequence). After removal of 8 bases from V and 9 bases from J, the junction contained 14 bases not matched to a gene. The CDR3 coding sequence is TGTGCCACCTCAGTAGCGGGACCGGTTGCGGCCCAGTACTTC. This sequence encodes CATSVAGPVAAQYF.

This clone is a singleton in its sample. This chain's CDR3 is CASSLGLAGYTDTQYF. CDR3 DNA sequence: TGTGCCAGCAGCTTAGGGCTAGCGGGGTACACAGATACGCAGTATTTT. This sequence joins TRBV7-9 and TRBJ2-3; 9 nucleotides line up with TRBD2. The CDR3 consists of 16 residues. Germline CDR1 SEHNR, CDR2 FQNEAQ (reference sequence). The V and J ends lost 1 base and 2 bases, in that order; junction bases with no gene match: 4.

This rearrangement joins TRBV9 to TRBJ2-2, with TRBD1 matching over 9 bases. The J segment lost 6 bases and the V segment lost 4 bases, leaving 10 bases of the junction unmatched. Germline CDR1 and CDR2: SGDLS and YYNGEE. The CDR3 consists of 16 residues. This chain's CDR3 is CASSYRGTGSAGELFF. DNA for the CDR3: TGTGCCAGCAGCTACCGAGGGACAGGGTCGGCCGGGGAGCTGTTTTTT.

The CDR3 loop is CASSPVGTSGYNEQFF. The DNA of the CDR3 is TGTGCCAGCTCACCCGTCGGGACTAGCGGGTACAATGAGCAGTTCTTC. V gene TRBV18 combines with J gene TRBJ2-1; 12 bases match TRBD2. Germline values: CDR1 KGHSH, CDR2 LQKENI. The CDR3 has 16 residues. The V segment lost 3 bases and the J segment 4 bases; nucleotides outside the gene matches: 4.

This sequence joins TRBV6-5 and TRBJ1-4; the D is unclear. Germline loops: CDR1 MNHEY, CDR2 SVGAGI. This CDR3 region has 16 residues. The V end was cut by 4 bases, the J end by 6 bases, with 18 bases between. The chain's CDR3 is CASSFLFGWEDEKLFF. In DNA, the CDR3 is TGTGCCAGCAGTTTCCTCTTCGGATGGGAGGATGAAAAACTGTTTTTT.

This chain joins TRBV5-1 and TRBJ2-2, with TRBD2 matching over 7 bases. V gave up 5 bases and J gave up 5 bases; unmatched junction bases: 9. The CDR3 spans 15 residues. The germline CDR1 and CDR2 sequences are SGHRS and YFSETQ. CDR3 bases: TGCGCCAGCAGGATCGGCGGGGGTTCGACCGGGGAGCTGTTTTTT. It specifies CASRIGGGSTGELFF. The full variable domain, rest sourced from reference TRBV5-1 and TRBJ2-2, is KAGVTQTPRYLIKTRGQQVTLSCSPISGHRSVSWYQQTPGQGLQFLFEYFSETQRNKGNFPGRFSGRQFSNSRSEMNVSTLELGDSALYLCASRIGGGSTGELFFGEGSRLTVL.

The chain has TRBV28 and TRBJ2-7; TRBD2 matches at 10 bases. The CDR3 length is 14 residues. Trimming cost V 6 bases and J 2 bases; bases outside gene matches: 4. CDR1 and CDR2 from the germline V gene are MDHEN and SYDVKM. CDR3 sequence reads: CASRFSGGTYEQYF. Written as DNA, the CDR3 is TGTGCCAGCAGGTTTAGCGGGGGGACCTACGAGCAGTACTTC.

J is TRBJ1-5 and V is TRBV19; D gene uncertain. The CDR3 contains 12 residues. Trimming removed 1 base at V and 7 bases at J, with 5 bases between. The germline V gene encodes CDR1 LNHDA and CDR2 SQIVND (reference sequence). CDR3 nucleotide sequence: TGTGCCAGTAGTATAGTACAGCAGCCCCAGCATTTT. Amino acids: CASSIVQQPQHF.

In DNA, the CDR3 is TGTGCCAGCAGCTTGATCGAGAAAGGGGAGGCCTACGAGCAGTACTTC. It codes for CASSLIEKGEAYEQYF. The rearrangement joins TRBV5-6 to TRBJ2-7; D is perhaps TRBD2 (6 bases). V was shortened by 1 base and J by 2 bases, with 16 bases between the two germline ends. The germline V gene has CDR1 SGHDT and CDR2 YYEEEE. This CDR3 has 16 residues.

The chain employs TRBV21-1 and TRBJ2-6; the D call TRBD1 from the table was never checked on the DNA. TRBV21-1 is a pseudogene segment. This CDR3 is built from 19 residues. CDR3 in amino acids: CASSKDVTGANSGANVLTF. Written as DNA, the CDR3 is TGTGCCAGCAGCAAAGACGTGACAGGTGCAAATTCTGGGGCCAACGTCCTGACTTTC.

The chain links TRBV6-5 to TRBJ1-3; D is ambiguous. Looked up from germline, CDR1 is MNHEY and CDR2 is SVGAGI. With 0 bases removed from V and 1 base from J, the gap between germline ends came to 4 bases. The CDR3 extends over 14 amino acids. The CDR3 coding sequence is TGTGCCAGCAGTTACTCCGGGTCTGGAAACACCATATATTTT. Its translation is CASSYSGSGNTIYF.

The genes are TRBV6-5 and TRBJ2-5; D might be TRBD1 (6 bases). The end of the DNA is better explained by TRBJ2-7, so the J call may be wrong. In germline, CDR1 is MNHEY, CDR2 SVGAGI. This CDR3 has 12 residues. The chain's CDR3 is CASSPQGYEQYF. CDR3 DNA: TGTGCCAGCAGCCCTCAGGGGTACGAGCAGTACTTC.